This is a list of T cell receptor beta chains from one sample in a study of T cells after yellow fever vaccination. TCRdb independently ran MiXCR on the 5' RACE reads; one entry per CDR3 protein. The sample comprises about 580,000 distinct CDR3 sequences, around 17% of which are singletons, and 17% rests with the top ten. Sequenced here: PBMCs, sampled 4 to 6 days after the first yellow fever vaccination. The receptors derive from a man between 18 and 29 years old who received the YFV17D yellow fever vaccine. The CDR3 runs from the conserved cysteine through the conserved F or W. D genes are given only for firm matches. Some rows have no size entry. The others give once, few or many, or a class for an expanded clone.

TRBV19	TRBJ2-5	-	few	CASSSGRTKETQYF	TGTGCCAGTAGTAGTGGCAGGACTAAAGAGACCCAGTACTTC
TRBV5-8	TRBJ1-2	-	few	CASSLYNRDNYGYTF	TGTGCCAGCAGCTTATATAACCGGGACAACTATGGCTACACCTTC
TRBV12-3/TRBV12-4	TRBJ2-3	-	few	CASSVPSTDTQYF	TGTGCCAGCAGTGTCCCTAGCACAGATACGCAGTATTTT
TRBV6-1	TRBJ2-2	-	-	CASSDRWKNTGELFF	TGTGCCAGCAGTGACCGGTGGAAGAACACCGGGGAGCTGTTTTTT
TRBV29-1	TRBJ2-1	TRBD2	few	CSVAGRAANEQFF	TGCAGCGTTGCGGGGAGGGCCGCTAATGAGCAGTTCTTC
TRBV4-3	TRBJ2-5	TRBD2	many	CASSPQGLAGNGETQYF	TGCGCCAGCAGCCCACAAGGACTAGCGGGGAATGGGGAGACCCAGTACTTC
TRBV30	TRBJ2-2	TRBD1	-	CAWPGTANTGELFF	TGTGCCTGGCCCGGGACAGCGAACACCGGGGAGCTGTTTTTT
TRBV6-2/TRBV6-3	TRBJ1-5	TRBD1	-	CASSYGQGLEPQHF	TGTGCCAGCAGTTACGGACAGGGCCTTGAGCCCCAGCATTTT
TRBV5-1	TRBJ2-3	-	-	CASSLALNTDTQYF	TGCGCCAGCAGCTTGGCCTTAAACACAGATACGCAGTATTTT
TRBV12-3/TRBV12-4	TRBJ1-6	-	few	CASSPRDLNSPLHF	TGTGCCAGCAGCCCACGGGACCTTAATTCACCCCTCCACTTT
TRBV30	TRBJ1-4	-	many	CAWSSGRAGPNEKLFF	TGTGCCTGGAGTTCGGGTCGGGCAGGGCCTAATGAAAAACTGTTTTTT
TRBV5-1	TRBJ1-1	-	few	CASSPRAVGNTEAFF	TGCGCCAGCAGCCCCAGGGCGGTCGGGAACACTGAAGCTTTCTTT
TRBV29-1	TRBJ2-1	TRBD2	-	CSVDSAGGAFDEQFF	TGCAGCGTTGATTCTGCCGGGGGGGCCTTCGATGAGCAGTTCTTC
TRBV6-5	TRBJ1-1	-	-	CASSYSGGLMNTEAFF	TGTGCCAGCAGTTACTCCGGGGGCCTTATGAACACTGAAGCTTTCTTT
TRBV7-9	TRBJ1-4	-	few	CASSFGGAGEKLFF	TGTGCCAGCAGCTTCGGGGGGGCCGGTGAAAAACTGTTTTTT
TRBV5-1	TRBJ1-2	TRBD1	-	CASSLGGQGHGYTF	TGCGCCAGCAGCTTGGGGGGACAGGGGCATGGCTACACCTTC
TRBV10-3	TRBJ2-6	TRBD1	-	CAISPDRAGANVLTF	TGTGCCATCAGTCCAGACAGGGCTGGGGCCAACGTCCTGACTTTC
TRBV25-1	TRBJ2-7	-	-	CASSEVPGEQYF	TGTGCCAGCAGTGAGGTACCGGGAGAGCAGTACTTC
TRBV6-1	TRBJ1-1	TRBD1	few	CASSPGQGLSTEAFF	TGTGCCAGCAGTCCGGGACAGGGGTTGAGCACTGAAGCTTTCTTT
TRBV24-1	TRBJ2-5	TRBD1	once	CTTSDLRGPQETQYF	TGTACCACCAGTGATTTGAGGGGGCCCCAAGAGACCCAGTACTTC
TRBV6-5	TRBJ2-2	-	few	CASSYGGSGELFF	TGTGCCAGCAGTTACGGAGGGAGCGGGGAGCTGTTTTTT
TRBV10-3	TRBJ1-5	-	few	CAAWGGGSNQPQHF	TGTGCCGCTTGGGGGGGCGGAAGCAATCAGCCCCAGCATTTT
TRBV18	TRBJ1-5	-	-	CASSPGASVGQPQHF	TGTGCCAGCTCACCAGGGGCCTCGGTAGGTCAGCCCCAGCATTTT
TRBV27	TRBJ2-1	TRBD2	-	CASSLSKRGGLQNEQFF	TGTGCCAGCAGTTTATCGAAGCGGGGGGGCCTCCAAAATGAGCAGTTCTTC
TRBV5-1	TRBJ1-6	-	-	CASSLDSPLHF	TGCGCCAGCAGCTTGGACTCACCCCTCCACTTT
TRBV10-3	TRBJ2-1	TRBD2	-	CAILAGQNYNEQFF	TGTGCCATACTAGCGGGGCAAAACTACAATGAGCAGTTCTTC
TRBV5-1	TRBJ2-5	-	few	CASSLLSVQETQYF	TGCGCCAGCAGCTTGCTCTCGGTCCAAGAGACCCAGTACTTC
TRBV7-2	TRBJ2-3	-	-	CASSPWERSTDTQYF	TGTGCCAGCAGCCCCTGGGAGAGGAGCACAGATACGCAGTATTTT
TRBV20-1	TRBJ2-5	-	few	CSARHRREETQYF	TGCAGTGCTAGACACCGACGAGAAGAGACCCAGTACTTC
TRBV5-6	TRBJ2-2	-	-	CASSRGTAINTGELFF	TGTGCCAGCAGCCGGGGGACAGCGATAAACACCGGGGAGCTGTTTTTT
TRBV5-6	TRBJ1-2	TRBD1	-	CASSIQGARGYTF	TGTGCCAGCAGTATACAGGGGGCGAGAGGCTACACCTTC
TRBV4-2	TRBJ2-3	TRBD2	-	CASSQALAGTDTQYF	TGTGCCAGCAGCCAAGCACTAGCGGGGACAGATACGCAGTATTTT
TRBV6-6	TRBJ2-7	-	few	CASSAEGYEQYF	TGTGCCAGCAGTGCGGAGGGCTACGAGCAGTACTTC
TRBV7-9	TRBJ2-2	-	few	CASSQNVETGKELFF	TGTGCCAGCAGCCAAAACGTAGAAACAGGGAAGGAGCTGTTTTTT
TRBV5-1	TRBJ2-1	-	-	CASSLLKNNEQFF	TGCGCCAGCAGCTTGTTAAAAAACAATGAGCAGTTCTTC
TRBV20-1	TRBJ2-3	TRBD2	-	CSVAGGVTDTQYF	TGCAGTGTCGCGGGGGGTGTCACAGATACGCAGTATTTT
TRBV3-1	TRBJ2-3	-	-	CASSQDSTGANTDTQYF	TGTGCCAGCAGCCAAGATTCGACGGGGGCCAACACAGATACGCAGTATTTT
TRBV2	TRBJ2-5	-	-	CASKSGGGRLRETQYF	TGTGCCAGCAAATCGGGTGGAGGCCGTTTAAGAGAGACCCAGTACTTC
TRBV5-5	TRBJ2-3	-	few	CASSLVWTEVYTQYF	TGTGCCAGCAGCTTGGTTTGGACAGAGGTTTATACGCAGTATTTT
TRBV20-1	TRBJ1-6	-	few	CSARVFSPGRHNSPLHF	TGCAGTGCTAGGGTATTCTCCCCGGGACGGCATAATTCACCCCTCCACTTT
TRBV7-2	TRBJ1-2	TRBD1	few	CASSLSGTGDADYGYTF	TGTGCCAGCAGCTTATCAGGGACAGGAGATGCTGACTATGGCTACACCTTC
TRBV15	TRBJ2-3	-	few	CATSRGEVGTDTQYF	TGTGCCACCAGCAGAGGGGAGGTAGGCACAGATACGCAGTATTTT
TRBV7-9	TRBJ1-2	TRBD1	medium-sized	CASSDGQGADGYTF	TGTGCCAGCAGCGACGGACAGGGGGCTGATGGCTACACCTTC
TRBV6-2/TRBV6-3	TRBJ2-1	-	few	CASSYSVTVEARTYNEQFF	TGTGCCAGCAGTTACAGCGTGACAGTTGAGGCCCGGACCTACAATGAGCAGTTCTTC
TRBV7-2	TRBJ2-7	-	-	CASSLGVGPHYEQYF	TGTGCCAGCAGCTTAGGAGTGGGACCCCACTACGAGCAGTACTTC
TRBV5-1	TRBJ2-1	-	many	CASSLGGEYNEQFF	TGCGCCAGCAGCTTGGGGGGGGAGTACAATGAGCAGTTCTTC
TRBV6-5	TRBJ1-6	-	-	CASSYGMEDSPLHF	TGTGCCAGCAGTTACGGGATGGAGGATTCACCCCTCCACTTT
TRBV12-3/TRBV12-4	TRBJ2-1	-	many	CASTTDSYDNEQFF	TGTGCCAGCACCACAGACAGCTATGACAATGAGCAGTTCTTC
TRBV7-2	TRBJ2-1	-	few	CASNRGRNNNEQFF	TGTGCCAGTAACCGGGGCCGTAATAACAATGAGCAGTTCTTC
TRBV6-4	TRBJ1-3	-	-	CASRDIPGSGNTIYF	TGTGCCAGCAGGGATATCCCAGGGTCTGGAAACACCATATATTTT
TRBV6-5	TRBJ1-1	-	few	CASSYNGGLGTEAFF	TGTGCCAGCAGTTACAACGGGGGCCTTGGGACTGAAGCTTTCTTT
TRBV20-1	TRBJ2-2	TRBD1	-	CSARDEGAGGHGELFF	TGCAGTGCTAGAGATGAAGGGGCAGGGGGCCACGGGGAGCTGTTTTTT
TRBV7-9	TRBJ2-1	-	few	CASSLRGGAIHNEQFF	TGTGCCAGCAGCCTTAGGGGGGGGGCTATCCACAATGAGCAGTTCTTC
TRBV29-1	TRBJ1-4	TRBD1	-	CSVTGGVTNEKLFF	TGCAGCGTTACAGGGGGAGTAACTAATGAAAAACTGTTTTTT
TRBV13	TRBJ2-3	TRBD2	-	CASSLAASGVGTDTQYF	TGTGCCAGCAGCTTAGCGGCTAGCGGGGTGGGCACAGATACGCAGTATTTT